This T cell receptor beta chain was identified in a study of shared clonotypes between healthy human individuals (dated by TCRdb to the early 2020s). With respect to the entire study: Three men and a couple of women, aged 18 to 49 years, made up the cohort. Per donor, three plates each were used for CD4 naive and CD4 memory, two for CD8 naive, and one for CD8 memory. Blood TCR repertoires of roughly five healthy adults were deeply sequenced to estimate repertoire size and the extent of clonotype sharing between individuals. To increase sequencing depth and limit assay-specific biases, TCR repertoire library preparation and sequencing were carried out by different laboratories using diverse techniques. Each donor's leukapheresis produced roughly between roughly 0.9 and 8.9 billion PBMCs.

Using the deep immunoSEQ assay, TCR CDR3 regions were amplified from genomic DNA by multiplex PCR. Extracted genomic DNA from each cell subset was distributed evenly across all wells of several immunoSEQ 96-well plates, and each plate was treated as a replicate. For sorted subsets, 150 to 200 ng genomic DNA, equal to 25,000 to 35,000 T cell genomes, was loaded into each replicate PCR. Purified libraries were measured with a Qubit 3.0 fluorometer, size-checked on a Bioanalyzer 2100, and measured again with the KAPA Library Quantification kit. Every immunoSEQ 96-well plate was sequenced on a dedicated single-read 150-cycle Illumina NextSeq 550 flow cell. Concerning the study's data processing: Because only junctional sequences without quality scores were contained in the immunoSEQ output, filtering matching that applied to full-length reads could not be performed. To assign V/J genes and CDR3, sequences were annotated using PyIR, a Python wrapper for IgBLAST v1.9, with IMGT germline references. Any read was removed if the V/J assignment was weak (E-value above 1e-6), the CDR3 was missing, or the read contained stop codons, out-of-frame junctions, or ambiguous translated residues. V3J clonotypes were defined by identical inferred V gene, J gene, and CDR3 amino acid sequence. Percentage overlap between repertoires was calculated by dividing the number of shared unique clonotypes by the size of the smaller repertoire. Richness of each repertoire was evaluated using RTK rarefaction, the Chao1 estimator, and Recon v2.1 estimates of unobserved clonotypes. Generation probabilities were computed with OLGA for all TCRbeta clonotypes obtained by the gDNA method from several donors. Here the immuneACCESS table is served through TCRdb, limited to in-frame sequences with V and J called. Missing clones are a known gap in these copies; in checked studies unresolved V genes cover under half, and the rest lacks a known reason. V, J and clone size are those of that table, while D and trimming were read from the DNA. Counted in this sample were millions of clones; around 94% of them appeared once. The ten largest clones capture about 0.13% of the sample.

Donors were healthy HIV-negative adults with no recently reported acute infections or vaccinations. Every donor was a Caucasian adult residing in Nashville, Tennessee, USA. CD4+ T cells were enriched by magnetic negative selection, after which naive cells were positively selected on CD45RA and the negative fraction was taken as the memory subset. Blood was collected by leukapheresis, and PBMCs were isolated by Ficoll-Histopaque density gradient centrifugation and then cryopreserved in liquid nitrogen vapor phase. Analytical flow cytometry was used to check the purity and quantity of every magnetically sorted T cell population. From each sorted fraction, genomic DNA was isolated and quantified by UV absorbance on a Nanodrop 2000c. With respect to this clone: There is no known antigen for this receptor. There are no base qualities to consult, and no much larger clone falls within one base.

The study at large found these results: Higher generation probabilities were observed for clonotypes shared by all four sorted-subset donors than for non-shared clonotypes. Naive subsets generally had larger estimated clonotype richness than memory subsets did. The small number of donors limited the genetic and exposure-history diversity represented. Only blood was sampled, and tissue TCR repertoires likely differ from those in blood. Incomplete sequencing was indicated by rarefaction of sorted-subset datasets, despite the large sequencing depth. Sharing across a handful of donors was observed for about 5% of naive CD4, 3% to 3.5% of naive CD8, 2% to 2.5% of memory CD4, and roughly 0.4% of memory CD8 clonotypes. Pairwise subsampling indicated that sequencing depth was expected to affect the degree of clonotype sharing among donors.

CDR1 is given as SGHRS and CDR2 as YFSETQ, both from the germline V gene. The CDR3 contains 15 residues, cysteine and phenylalanine counted. Only the CDR3 part of the read is kept: 45 bases, read in frame from the first base. V gives up 4 bases and J gives up 5 bases, and the segment between their germline ends measures 15 bases. Sequencing input: naive CD4+ T cells sorted from blood. Read against the paper, the sample's cell subset or site label means: CD45RA+ positively selected. This clonotype was sampled from a man between 18 and 29 years old in good health. Recombination linked TRBV5-1 to TRBJ1-4; tentative D gene TRBD1, with 5 bases matching. The bases are TGCGCCAGCAGCGTTTCCGAGCAGGGAAATGAAAAACTGTTTTTT. Its protein reads: CASSVSEQGNEKLFF.